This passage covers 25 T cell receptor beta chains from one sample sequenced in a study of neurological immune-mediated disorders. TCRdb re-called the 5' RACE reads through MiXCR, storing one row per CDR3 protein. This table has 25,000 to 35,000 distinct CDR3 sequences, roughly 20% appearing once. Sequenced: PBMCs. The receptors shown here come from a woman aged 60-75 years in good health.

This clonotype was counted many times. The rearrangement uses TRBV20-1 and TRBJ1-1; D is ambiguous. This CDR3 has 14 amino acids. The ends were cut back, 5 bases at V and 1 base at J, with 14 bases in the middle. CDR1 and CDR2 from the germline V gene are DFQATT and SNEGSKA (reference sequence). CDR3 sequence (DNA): TGCAGTGCTTCAAGGGAGGCAGGGAACACTGAAGCTTTCTTT. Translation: CSASREAGNTEAFF.

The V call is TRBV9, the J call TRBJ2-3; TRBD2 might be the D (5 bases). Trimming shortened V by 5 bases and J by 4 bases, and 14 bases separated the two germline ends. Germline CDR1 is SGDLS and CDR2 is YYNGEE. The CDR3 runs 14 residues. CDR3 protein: CASSALREADTQYF. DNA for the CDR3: TGTGCCAGCAGTGCCCTACGGGAAGCAGATACGCAGTATTTT.

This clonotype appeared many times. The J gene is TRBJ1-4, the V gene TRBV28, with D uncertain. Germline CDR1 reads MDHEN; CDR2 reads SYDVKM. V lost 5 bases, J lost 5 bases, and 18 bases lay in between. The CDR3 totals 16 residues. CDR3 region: CASSAGNLRPNEKLFF. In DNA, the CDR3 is TGTGCCAGCAGTGCCGGGAACTTGAGACCAAATGAAAAACTGTTTTTT.

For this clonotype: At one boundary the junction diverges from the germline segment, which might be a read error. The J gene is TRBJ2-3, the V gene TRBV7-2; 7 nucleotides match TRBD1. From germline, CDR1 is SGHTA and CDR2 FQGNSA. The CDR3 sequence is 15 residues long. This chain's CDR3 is CAGSSQGVVTDTQYF. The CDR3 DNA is TGTGCCGGCAGCTCCCAGGGGGTGGTTACAGATACGCAGTATTTT.

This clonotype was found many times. The CDR3, as DNA: TGTGCCAGCAGTTACCAGGCGCAGGGGGGCTACGAGCAGTACTTC. This translates into CASSYQAQGGYEQYF. The chain combines TRBV6-6 with TRBJ2-7; maybe TRBD1 (7 bases). V lost 2 bases, J lost 3 bases, and 14 bases lay in between. The CDR3 spans 15 residues. In germline, CDR1 is MNHNY, CDR2 SVGAGI (reference sequence).

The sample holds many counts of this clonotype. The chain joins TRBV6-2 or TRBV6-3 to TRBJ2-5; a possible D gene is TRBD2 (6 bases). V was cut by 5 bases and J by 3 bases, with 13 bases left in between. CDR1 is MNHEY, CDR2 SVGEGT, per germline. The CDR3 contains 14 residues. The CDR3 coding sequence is TGTGCCAGCAGTAGTACGCGGAGGGAAGAGACCCAGTACTTC. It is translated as CASSSTRREETQYF.

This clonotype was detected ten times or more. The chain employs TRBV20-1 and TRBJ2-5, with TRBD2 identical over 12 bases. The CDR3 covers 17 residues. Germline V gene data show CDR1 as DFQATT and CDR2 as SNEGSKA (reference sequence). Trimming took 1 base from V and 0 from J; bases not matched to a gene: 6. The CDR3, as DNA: TGCAGTGCTAGAGGGCTAGCGGGAGGGCGGTACCAAGAGACCCAGTACTTC. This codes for CSARGLAGGRYQETQYF.

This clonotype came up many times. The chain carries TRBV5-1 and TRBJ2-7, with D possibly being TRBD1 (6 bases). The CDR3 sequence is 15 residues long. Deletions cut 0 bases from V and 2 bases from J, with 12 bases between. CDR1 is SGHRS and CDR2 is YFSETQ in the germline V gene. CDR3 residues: CASSLERAGAYEQYF. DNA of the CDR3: TGCGCCAGCAGCTTGGAGAGGGCAGGGGCCTACGAGCAGTACTTC.

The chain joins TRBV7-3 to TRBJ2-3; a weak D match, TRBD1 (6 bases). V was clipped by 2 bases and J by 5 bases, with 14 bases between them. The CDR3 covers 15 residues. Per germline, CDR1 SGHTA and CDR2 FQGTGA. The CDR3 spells CASSLFGGRGDTQYF. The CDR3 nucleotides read TGTGCCAGCAGCTTATTTGGGGGCCGTGGAGATACGCAGTATTTT.

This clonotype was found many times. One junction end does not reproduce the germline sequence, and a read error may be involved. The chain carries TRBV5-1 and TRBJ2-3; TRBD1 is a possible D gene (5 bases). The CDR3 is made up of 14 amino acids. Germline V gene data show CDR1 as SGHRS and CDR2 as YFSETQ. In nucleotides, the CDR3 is TGCGCCAGCTCGCAGGGCCTCGGCACCGATACGCAGTATTTT. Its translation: CASSQGLGTDTQYF.

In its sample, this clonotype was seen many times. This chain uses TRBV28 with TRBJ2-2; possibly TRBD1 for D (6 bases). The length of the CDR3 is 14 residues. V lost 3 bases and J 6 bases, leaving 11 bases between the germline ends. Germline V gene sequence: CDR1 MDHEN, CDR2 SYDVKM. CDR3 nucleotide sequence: TGTGCCAGCAGTTTCCCCAGGGGCTCCGGGGAGCTGTTTTTT. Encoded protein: CASSFPRGSGELFF.

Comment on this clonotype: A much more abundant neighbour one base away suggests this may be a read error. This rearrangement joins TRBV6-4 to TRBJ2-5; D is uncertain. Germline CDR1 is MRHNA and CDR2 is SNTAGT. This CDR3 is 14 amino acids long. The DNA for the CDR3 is TGTGCCAGCAATGACTCGAGAAGGTTTCAGACCCAGTACTTC. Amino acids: CASNDSRRFQTQYF.

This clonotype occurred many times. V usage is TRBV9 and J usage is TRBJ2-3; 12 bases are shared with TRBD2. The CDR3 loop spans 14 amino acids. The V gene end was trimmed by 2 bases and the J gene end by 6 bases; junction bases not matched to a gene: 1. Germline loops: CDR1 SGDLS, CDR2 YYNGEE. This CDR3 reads CASSVGTSGDTQYF. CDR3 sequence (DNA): TGTGCCAGCAGCGTTGGGACTAGCGGGGATACGCAGTATTTT.

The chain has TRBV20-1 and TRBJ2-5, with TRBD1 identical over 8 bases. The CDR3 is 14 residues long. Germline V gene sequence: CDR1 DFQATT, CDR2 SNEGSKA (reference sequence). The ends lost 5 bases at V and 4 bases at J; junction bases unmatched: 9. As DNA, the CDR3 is TGCAGTGCTCCCCCAGAGGGGACAGGAGAGACCCAGTACTTC. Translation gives CSAPPEGTGETQYF.

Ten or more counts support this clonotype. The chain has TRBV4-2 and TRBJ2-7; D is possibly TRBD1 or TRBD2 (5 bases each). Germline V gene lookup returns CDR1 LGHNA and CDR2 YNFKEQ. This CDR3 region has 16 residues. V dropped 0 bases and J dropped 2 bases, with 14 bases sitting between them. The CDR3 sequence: CASSQEVWGSTYEQYF. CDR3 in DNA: TGTGCCAGCAGCCAAGAAGTTTGGGGGTCAACCTACGAGCAGTACTTC.

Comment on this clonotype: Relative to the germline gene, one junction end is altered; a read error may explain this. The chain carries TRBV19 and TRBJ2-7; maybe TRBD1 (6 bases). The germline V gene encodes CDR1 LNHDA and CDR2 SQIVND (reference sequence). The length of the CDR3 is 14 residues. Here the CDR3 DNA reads TGTGCCAGTAGCGCCGGGACATGGTACGACGAACAGTACTTC. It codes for CASSAGTWYDEQYF.

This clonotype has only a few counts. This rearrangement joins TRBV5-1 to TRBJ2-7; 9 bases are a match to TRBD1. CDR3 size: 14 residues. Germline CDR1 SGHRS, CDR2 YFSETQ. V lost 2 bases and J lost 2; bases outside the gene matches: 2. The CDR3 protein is CASSFGTGTYEQYF. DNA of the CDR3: TGCGCCAGCAGCTTCGGGACAGGGACCTACGAGCAGTACTTC.

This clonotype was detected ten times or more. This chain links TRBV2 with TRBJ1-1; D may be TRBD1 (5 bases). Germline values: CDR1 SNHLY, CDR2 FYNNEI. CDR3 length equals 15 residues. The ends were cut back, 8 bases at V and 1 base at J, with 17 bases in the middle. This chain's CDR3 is CASLEQAAGNTEAFF. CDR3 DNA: TGTGCCAGCTTGGAACAGGCGGCTGGGAACACTGAAGCTTTCTTT.

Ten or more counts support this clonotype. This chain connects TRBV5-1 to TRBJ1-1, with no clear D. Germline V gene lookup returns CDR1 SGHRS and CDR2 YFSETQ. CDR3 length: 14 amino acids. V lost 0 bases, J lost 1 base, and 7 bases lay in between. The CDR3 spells CASSLERKNTEAFF. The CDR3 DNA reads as TGCGCCAGCAGCTTGGAACGGAAGAACACTGAAGCTTTCTTT.

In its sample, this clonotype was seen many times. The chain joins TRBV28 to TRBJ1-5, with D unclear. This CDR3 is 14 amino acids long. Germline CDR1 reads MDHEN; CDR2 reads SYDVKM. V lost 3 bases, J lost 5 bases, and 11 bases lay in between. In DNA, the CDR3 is TGTGCCAGCAGTTTCCGGGAGAAACATCAGCCCCAGCATTTT. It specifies CASSFREKHQPQHF.

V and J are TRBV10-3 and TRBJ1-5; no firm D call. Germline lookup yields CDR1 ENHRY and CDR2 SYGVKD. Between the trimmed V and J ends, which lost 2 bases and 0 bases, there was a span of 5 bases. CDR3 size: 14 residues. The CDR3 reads CAISEGYSNQPQHF. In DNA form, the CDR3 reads TGTGCCATCAGTGAGGGGTATAGCAATCAGCCCCAGCATTTT.

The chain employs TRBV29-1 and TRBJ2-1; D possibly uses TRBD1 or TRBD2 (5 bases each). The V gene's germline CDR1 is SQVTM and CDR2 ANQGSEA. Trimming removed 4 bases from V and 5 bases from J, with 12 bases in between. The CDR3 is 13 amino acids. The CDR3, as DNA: TGCAGCGTTGCATGGGACGATCACAATGAGCAGTTCTTC. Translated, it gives CSVAWDDHNEQFF.

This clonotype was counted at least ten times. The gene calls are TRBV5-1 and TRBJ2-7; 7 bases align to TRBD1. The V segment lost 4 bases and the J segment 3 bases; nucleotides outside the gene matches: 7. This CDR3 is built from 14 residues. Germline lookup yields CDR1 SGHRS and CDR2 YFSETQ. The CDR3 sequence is CASSAQTGVYEQYF. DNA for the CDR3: TGCGCCAGCAGCGCCCAAACAGGGGTCTACGAGCAGTACTTC.

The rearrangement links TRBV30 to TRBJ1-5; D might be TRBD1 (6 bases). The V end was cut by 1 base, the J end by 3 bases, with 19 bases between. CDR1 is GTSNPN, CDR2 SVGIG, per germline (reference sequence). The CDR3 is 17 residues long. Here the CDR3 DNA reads TGTGCCTGGAGTGAGTTAAAAGGGGGGGTCTTCAATCAGCCCCAGCATTTT. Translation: CAWSELKGGVFNQPQHF. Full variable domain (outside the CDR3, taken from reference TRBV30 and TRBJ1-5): SQTIHQWPATLVQPVGSPLSLECTVEGTSNPNLYWYRQAAGRGLQLLFYSVGIGQISSEVPQNLSASRPQDRQFILSSKKLLLSDSGFYLCAWSELKGGVFNQPQHFGDGTRLSIL.

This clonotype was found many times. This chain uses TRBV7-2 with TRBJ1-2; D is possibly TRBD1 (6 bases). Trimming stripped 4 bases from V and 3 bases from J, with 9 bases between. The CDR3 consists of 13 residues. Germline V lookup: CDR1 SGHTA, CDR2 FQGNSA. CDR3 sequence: CASSSRQDYGYTF. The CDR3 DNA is TGTGCCAGCAGCTCACGACAGGACTATGGCTACACCTTC. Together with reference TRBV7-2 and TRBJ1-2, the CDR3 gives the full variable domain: GAGVSQSPSNKVTEKGKDVELRCDPISGHTALYWYRQSLGQGLEFLIYFQGNSAPDKSGLPSDRFSAERTGGSVSTLTIQRTQQEDSAVYLCASSSRQDYGYTFGSGTRLTVV.